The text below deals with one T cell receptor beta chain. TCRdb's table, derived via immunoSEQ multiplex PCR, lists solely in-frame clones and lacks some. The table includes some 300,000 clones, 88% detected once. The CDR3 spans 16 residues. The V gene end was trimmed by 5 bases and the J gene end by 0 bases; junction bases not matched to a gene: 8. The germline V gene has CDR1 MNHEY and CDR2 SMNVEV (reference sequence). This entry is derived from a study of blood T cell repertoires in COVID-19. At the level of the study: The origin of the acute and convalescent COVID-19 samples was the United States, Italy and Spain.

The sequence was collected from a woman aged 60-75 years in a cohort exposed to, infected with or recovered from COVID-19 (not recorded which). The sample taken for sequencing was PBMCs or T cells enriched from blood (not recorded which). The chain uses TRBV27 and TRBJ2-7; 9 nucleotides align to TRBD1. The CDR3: CASSNRRQGGSYEQYF. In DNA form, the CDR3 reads TGTGCCAGCAGTAACCGCAGACAGGGGGGCTCCTACGAGCAGTACTTC.